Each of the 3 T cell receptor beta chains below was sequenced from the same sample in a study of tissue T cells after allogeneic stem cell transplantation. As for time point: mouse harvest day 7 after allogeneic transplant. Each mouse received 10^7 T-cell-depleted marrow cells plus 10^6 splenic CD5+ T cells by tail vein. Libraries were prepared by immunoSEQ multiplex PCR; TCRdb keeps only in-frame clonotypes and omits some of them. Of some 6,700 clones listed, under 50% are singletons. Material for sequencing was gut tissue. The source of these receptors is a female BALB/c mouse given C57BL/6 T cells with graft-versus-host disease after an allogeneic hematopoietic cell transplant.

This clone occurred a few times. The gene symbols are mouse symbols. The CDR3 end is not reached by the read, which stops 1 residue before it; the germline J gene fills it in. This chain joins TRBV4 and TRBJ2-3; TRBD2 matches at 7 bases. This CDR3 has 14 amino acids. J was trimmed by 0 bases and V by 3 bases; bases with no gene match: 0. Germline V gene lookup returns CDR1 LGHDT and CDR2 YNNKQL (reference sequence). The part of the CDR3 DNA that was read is TGTGCCAGCAGCTACTGGGGGAGTGCAGAAACGCTGTAT. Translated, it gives CASSYWGSAETLY. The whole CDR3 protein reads CASSYWGSAETLYF.

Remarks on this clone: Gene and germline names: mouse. The CDR3: CASSLQYEQYF. CDR3 DNA, as far as it was read: TGTGCCAGCAGTTTACAATATGAACAGTAC. The rearrangement uses TRBV15 and TRBJ2-7; D is undetermined. With the read ending 1 residue before the CDR3 end, the germline J gene is used to fill in that end. Trimming shortened V by 2 bases and J by 4 bases, and 3 bases separated the two germline ends. Per germline, CDR1 SGHND and CDR2 FRSKSL. The CDR3 is 11 amino acids. The variable domain in full, completed from reference TRBV15 and TRBJ2-7, reads DAGVTQTPRHEVAEKGQTIILKCEPVSGHNDLFWYRQTKIQGLELLSYFRSKSLMEDGGAFKDRFKAEMLNSSFSTLKIQPTEPKDSAVYLCASSLQYEQYFGPGTRLTVL.

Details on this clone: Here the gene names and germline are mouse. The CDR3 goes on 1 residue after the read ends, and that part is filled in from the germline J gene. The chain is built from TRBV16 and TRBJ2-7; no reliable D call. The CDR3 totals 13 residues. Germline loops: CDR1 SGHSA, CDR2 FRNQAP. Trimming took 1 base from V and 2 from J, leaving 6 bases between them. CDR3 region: CASSLGPTYEQYF. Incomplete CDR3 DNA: TGTGCAAGCAGCTTAGGGCCAACCTATGAACAGTAC.